The 18 T cell receptor beta chains below come from one sample, sequenced in a study of CD8 T cells in Susac syndrome. After extraction with the RNeasy kit, about 0.45 to 1 ug of the RNA was reverse transcribed using random hexamers. MiXCR was run by TCRdb on the immunoSEQ multiplex PCR reads, yielding one entry per CDR3 protein. Among around 230,000 distinct CDR3 sequences, 95% were seen once, and the ten largest hold roughly 0.09%. Sequencing was performed on CD4+ T cells from PBMCs. The source is a human donor with multiple sclerosis.

The rearrangement links TRBV12-3 or TRBV12-4 to TRBJ1-1, with 9 bases fitting TRBD1. There are 16 residues in the CDR3. V gave up 6 bases and J gave up 1 base; unmatched junction bases: 9. CDR3 sequence: CASRRHPTGGNTEAFF. CDR3 DNA sequence: TGTGCCAGCAGACGGCACCCGACAGGGGGGAACACTGAAGCTTTCTTT.

The V gene is TRBV20-1, the J gene TRBJ2-1, with 12 bases aligning to TRBD2. V lost 4 bases and J lost 8; bases outside the gene matches: 9. From germline, CDR1 is DFQATT and CDR2 SNEGSKA (reference sequence). The CDR3 loop spans 15 amino acids. The CDR3, as DNA: TGCAGTGCTATATCTAGCGGGGGGGCCGATTATGAGCAGTTCTTC. Residues: CSAISSGGADYEQFF.

The chain combines TRBV24-1 with TRBJ2-3; 14 bases fit TRBD2. This CDR3 has 19 amino acids. V trimming: 7 bases; J trimming: 0 bases; junction bases outside the gene matches: 11. The germline CDR1 and CDR2 sequences are KGHDR and SFDVKD. The CDR3 bases are TGTGCCACCAGGGCAAAGGGACTAGCGGGAGAGTATAGCACAGATACGCAGTATTTT. Its protein product is CATRAKGLAGEYSTDTQYF.

The genes are TRBV4-1 and TRBJ2-7, with a weak D call TRBD2 (6 bases). Trimming removed 1 base at V and 2 bases at J, with 18 bases between. The CDR3 runs to 17 residues. In germline, CDR1 is MGHRA, CDR2 YSYEKL. The CDR3 loop is CASSQGSAGSIPYEQYF. CDR3 bases: TGCGCCAGCAGCCAAGGATCGGCGGGGTCAATTCCCTACGAGCAGTACTTC.

The chain joins TRBV27 to TRBJ2-3; D is unclear. With 5 bases removed from V and 3 bases from J, the gap between germline ends came to 18 bases. The CDR3 spans 16 residues. The germline gives CDR1 MNHEY, CDR2 SMNVEV (reference sequence). The CDR3 region is CASSVGGRRWTDTQYF. CDR3 in DNA: TGTGCCAGCAGTGTAGGTGGAAGACGATGGACAGATACGCAGTATTTT.

This clonotype was observed a single time. The chain joins TRBV28 to TRBJ2-3; D unclear. Trimming shortened V by 3 bases and J by 7 bases, and 5 bases separated the two germline ends. The CDR3 has 11 residues. Germline V gene sequence: CDR1 MDHEN, CDR2 SYDVKM. CDR3 DNA sequence: TGTGCCAGCAGTTTGATGAATACGCAGTATTTT. As protein: CASSLMNTQYF.

The V and J genes are TRBV20-1 and TRBJ2-3, with unresolved D. The CDR3 extends over 12 amino acids. V gave up 6 bases and J gave up 2 bases, with 9 bases separating them. The V gene's germline CDR1 is DFQATT and CDR2 SNEGSKA (reference sequence). The CDR3 spells CSAREITDTQYF. DNA for the CDR3: TGCAGTGCCCGTGAGATCACAGATACGCAGTATTTT.

The chain employs TRBV18 and TRBJ2-3; the D gene is possibly TRBD1 (5 bases). Germline values: CDR1 KGHSH, CDR2 LQKENI. V gave up 8 bases and J gave up 11 bases, with 14 bases separating them. This CDR3 region has 11 residues. The CDR3: CASRYADRQYF. The CDR3 nucleotides are TGTGCCAGCCGGTACGCAGACAGGCAGTATTTT.

CDR3 loop: CASSQELATEAFF. Here the CDR3 DNA reads TGTGCCAGCAGCCAAGAGTTGGCCACTGAAGCTTTCTTT. J is TRBJ1-1 and V is TRBV14; D unresolved. The V end was cut by 0 bases, the J end by 4 bases, with 6 bases between. The CDR3 runs to 13 residues. Germline-derived CDR1 and CDR2 are SGHDN and FVKESK.

The rearrangement links TRBV3-1 to TRBJ2-5; 8 nucleotides match TRBD2. The V segment lost 4 bases and the J segment 7 bases; nucleotides outside the gene matches: 8. CDR1 is LGHDT, CDR2 YNNKEL, per germline (reference sequence). CDR3 length: 14 amino acids. CDR3 amino acids: CASSPDSGDVTQYF. The CDR3 DNA sequence: TGTGCCAGCAGCCCGGATAGCGGGGACGTGACCCAGTACTTC.

The chain employs TRBV29-1 and TRBJ1-2; D not certain. Looked up from germline, CDR1 is SQVTM and CDR2 is ANQGSEA. Trimming removed 6 bases at V and 4 bases at J, with 15 bases between. The CDR3 sequence is 13 residues long. The CDR3 spells CSVHEDRGYGYTF. The CDR3 DNA follows: TGCAGCGTCCACGAGGACCGGGGCTATGGCTACACCTTC.

The chain is built from TRBV7-8 and TRBJ1-2; maybe TRBD1 (6 bases). The CDR3 runs 16 residues. V shed 3 bases and J shed 1 base, with 15 bases lying between them. Germline loops: CDR1 SGHVS, CDR2 FQNEAQ. CDR3 in amino acids: CASSLLQGGGNYGYTF. In DNA form, the CDR3 reads TGTGCCAGCAGCTTGTTGCAGGGAGGGGGTAACTATGGCTACACCTTC.

This rearrangement joins TRBV30 to TRBJ1-1; the D is unclear. This CDR3 contains 13 residues. Germline-derived CDR1 and CDR2 are GTSNPN and SVGIG (reference sequence). Trimming cost V 3 bases and J 11 bases, with 19 bases left between them. As DNA, the CDR3 is TGTGCCTGGAGCGGGAATCCTCGGGGTTACGCTTTCTTT. It specifies CAWSGNPRGYAFF.

The chain employs TRBV2 and TRBJ1-2; no reliable D call. The length of the CDR3 is 12 residues. In germline, CDR1 is SNHLY, CDR2 FYNNEI. V gave up 6 bases and J gave up 5 bases, with 10 bases separating them. The CDR3 reads CASRPRWYGYTF. CDR3 DNA sequence: TGTGCCAGCAGGCCCCGTTGGTATGGCTACACCTTC.

The chain carries TRBV9 and TRBJ2-2; the D gene is possibly TRBD1 (5 bases). This CDR3 contains 13 residues. Germline CDR1 is SGDLS and CDR2 is YYNGEE. Trimming took 3 bases from V and 4 from J, leaving 7 bases between them. The CDR3 protein is CASSADSTGELFF. In DNA form, the CDR3 reads TGTGCCAGCAGCGCAGACAGCACCGGGGAGCTGTTTTTT. Together with reference TRBV9 and TRBJ2-2, the CDR3 gives the full variable domain: DSGVTQTPKHLITATGQRVTLRCSPRSGDLSVYWYQQSLDQGLQFLIQYYNGEERAKGNILERFSAQQFPDLHSELNLSSLELGDSALYFCASSADSTGELFFGEGSRLTVL.

The genes are TRBV5-1 and TRBJ2-7; D may be TRBD2 (5 bases). Trimming took 4 bases from V and 2 from J, leaving 16 bases between them. This CDR3 comprises 15 residues. CDR1 is SGHRS, CDR2 YFSETQ, per germline. CDR3 residues: CASSPSAGKTYEQYF. CDR3 DNA: TGCGCCAGCAGCCCTTCTGCCGGGAAAACCTACGAGCAGTACTTC.

CDR3 loop: CASSKQGSANEKLFF. DNA for the CDR3: TGTGCCAGCAGCAAGCAGGGATCTGCTAATGAAAAACTGTTTTTT. The chain is built from TRBV3-1 and TRBJ1-4; D might be TRBD1 (5 bases). With 5 bases removed from V and 3 bases from J, the gap between germline ends came to 13 bases. The CDR3 extends over 15 amino acids. CDR1 and CDR2 from the germline V gene are LGHDT and YNNKEL (reference sequence).

This rearrangement joins TRBV12-3 or TRBV12-4 to TRBJ1-3, with D hard to call. This CDR3 region has 13 residues. V lost 5 bases to trimming and J lost 4 bases, with 9 bases between them. Written as DNA, the CDR3 is TGTGCCAGCAGTGCCGTCTTAGGAAACACCATATATTTT. As protein: CASSAVLGNTIYF.